This entry concerns a single TCR beta chain. The antigen remains undetermined. The data stem from a study of cytomegalovirus exposure and HLA in healthy donors. V lost 9 bases to trimming and J lost 1 base, with 10 bases between them. In germline, CDR1 is SNHLY, CDR2 FYNNEI. The CDR3 totals 12 residues. Whole-study results and caveats: The study dropped some indistinguishable V segments, TRBV6-2 and TRBV6-3 among them. The likely explanation for a cluster of highly shared sequence variants was sequencing artifact. The study flagged about 150 TCR beta chains as cytomegalovirus-associated.

The PCR was carried out with 60 Vbeta primers and 13 Jbeta primers. TCRdb's table, derived via immunoSEQ multiplex PCR, lists solely in-frame clones and lacks some. The data show approximately 150,000 clones, with almost 85% seen just once and 5.7% held by the top ten. The V and J genes are TRBV2 and TRBJ2-7; possibly TRBD1 for D (5 bases). The sequencing input was PBMCs. This receptor was identified in a man aged 25-45 years in good health and CMV-seropositive. The CDR3 is CASLTDSYEQYF. CDR3 nucleotides: TGTGCCAGTTTGACAGATTCCTACGAGCAGTACTTC.